This T cell receptor beta chain was retrieved from a study of T cell repertoires in cytomegalovirus infection. Overall study context: Based on public TCR beta signatures, there were indications of CMV infection and of a matching HLA type. Study results and limitations: HLA-C-restricted CMV clonotypes gave the most frequent clonotype in two of eight donors. Adding up the frequency of public TCR beta families identified people who carried CMV plus the relevant HLA.

CDR1 and CDR2 (germline): SGHTA, FQGNSA. Trimming took off 4 bases at V and 0 bases at J, with 13 bases between the two ends. This CDR3 contains 16 residues. TCRdb reprocessed the reads with MiXCR, giving one entry per CDR3 protein. The sample contains tens of thousands of distinct CDR3 sequences, approximately 22% of which appear only once. Comment on this clonotype: Its target is not known.

The sequenced material came from PBMCs, sequenced either directly or after in vitro stimulation (not recorded which). This chain links TRBV7-2 with TRBJ1-3; no firm D call. The receptor was isolated from a human donor in good health (CMV status not recorded). Some clones in this sample may be carry-over from other donors' samples. CDR3 nucleotides: TGTGCCAGCAGCTCATCCTCTGCTTCCTCTGGAAACACCATATATTTT. It yields the protein CASSSSSASSGNTIYF.